The 18 T cell receptor beta chains listed next were all sequenced from one sample in a study of vaccination effects on CD4 cells after COVID-19. Sequencing was performed with immunoSEQ multiplex PCR; in TCRdb, only in-frame clones are kept and a portion is missing. The repertoire holds tens of thousands of clones, with 73% as singletons. When around nine days of culture had elapsed, CD4+ T cells were isolated. Participants got two doses of BNT162b2 or mRNA-1273 vaccine. For these TCRs, the target antigens are not known. Source: CD4+ T cells from PBMCs cultured without peptide, taken after COVID-19 vaccination. Receptor source: a human donor who received a COVID-19 vaccine.

V gene TRBV6-5 combines with J gene TRBJ1-6, with a tentative D call TRBD1 (5 bases). The CDR3 extends over 15 amino acids. Per germline, CDR1 MNHEY and CDR2 SVGAGI. V lost 5 bases and J 9 bases, leaving 17 bases between the germline ends. The CDR3 sequence: CASSLIRDGGSPLHF. The DNA of the CDR3 is TGTGCCAGCAGTCTCATCCGGGACGGGGGTTCACCCCTCCACTTT.

The rearrangement uses TRBV7-9 and TRBJ1-2; 7 bases map to TRBD1. The V and J ends lost 5 bases and 7 bases, in that order; junction bases with no gene match: 13. Looked up from germline, CDR1 is SEHNR and CDR2 is FQNEAQ (reference sequence). The CDR3 is 15 amino acids. The CDR3 loop is CASSTQRTGPFGYTF. The CDR3 coding sequence is TGTGCCAGCAGCACACAACGGACAGGTCCTTTTGGCTACACCTTC.

This chain links TRBV6-5 with TRBJ1-1; tentatively, D is TRBD1 (5 bases). This CDR3 region has 13 residues. The germline CDR1 and CDR2 sequences are MNHEY and SVGAGI. Trimming removed 10 bases from V and 4 bases from J, with 16 bases in between. DNA for the CDR3: TGTGCCATCCAGAGCCAGGGCCCCACTGAAGCTTTCTTT. It encodes CAIQSQGPTEAFF.

Here the CDR3 DNA reads TGTGCCAGCAGTTTCGCGCCCTCTTCTGGGGCCAACGTCCTGACTTTC. This gives the protein CASSFAPSSGANVLTF. This chain connects TRBV27 to TRBJ2-6; D gene unclear. V lost 3 bases and J lost 1, with 10 bases in between. Germline V gives CDR1 MNHEY, CDR2 SMNVEV (reference sequence). The CDR3 has 16 amino acids.

V and J are TRBV7-2 and TRBJ1-4, with a weak D call TRBD1 (6 bases). The V end was cut by 6 bases, the J end by 14 bases, with 13 bases between. This CDR3 has 11 residues. CDR1 and CDR2 (germline): SGHTA, FQGNSA. For the CDR3, the DNA is TGTGCCAGCAGTAATGGGGGCAGGCTGTTTTTT. Encoded protein: CASSNGGRLFF.

V and J are TRBV14 and TRBJ2-1; D unclear. There are 13 residues in the CDR3. CDR1 SGHDN and CDR2 FVKESK come from the germline V gene. The V and J ends lost 3 bases and 9 bases respectively, with 12 bases between them. This CDR3 reads CASSQVRKTEQFF. CDR3 nucleotides: TGTGCCAGCAGCCAGGTCAGGAAAACTGAGCAGTTCTTC.

This clone was observed a handful of times. The rearrangement links TRBV5-1 to TRBJ2-5; 14 positions agree with TRBD2. J gave up 4 bases and V 4 bases, and 3 bases lay outside the gene matches. This CDR3 is built from 15 residues. CDR1 and CDR2 from the germline V gene are SGHRS and YFSETQ. In nucleotides, the CDR3 is TGCGCCAGCAGCGCCGGGACTAGCGGGGGAGAGACCCAGTACTTC. Translation: CASSAGTSGGETQYF.

The V and J genes are TRBV7-9 and TRBJ2-2; 8 bases are a match to TRBD1. Trimming removed 2 bases from V and 4 bases from J; junction bases left unmatched: 3. Germline CDR1 is SEHNR and CDR2 is FQNEAQ (reference sequence). This CDR3 region has 15 residues. CDR3 in DNA: TGTGCCAGCAGCTTAAATACAGGGGGCACCGGGGAGCTGTTTTTT. This codes for CASSLNTGGTGELFF.

This clone was observed a few times. This chain uses TRBV5-4 with TRBJ1-1, with TRBD1 matching over 7 bases. The V and J ends lost 4 bases and 11 bases, in that order; junction bases with no gene match: 17. In germline, CDR1 is SGHNT, CDR2 YYREEE (reference sequence). This CDR3 spans 15 amino acids. CDR3 amino acids: CASSPASKGGAVAFF. The CDR3 DNA follows: TGTGCCAGCAGCCCCGCCTCAAAAGGGGGCGCGGTCGCTTTCTTT. Based on the CDR3 plus reference TRBV5-4 and TRBJ1-1, the full variable domain is ETGVTQSPTHLIKTRGQQVTLRCSSQSGHNTVSWYQQALGQGPQFIFQYYREEENGRGNFPPRFSGLQFPNYSSELNVNALELDDSALYLCASSPASKGGAVAFFGQGTRLTVV.

The chain couples TRBV10-1 to TRBJ2-3, with 8 bases identical to TRBD2. V shed 1 base, J shed 1 base, and the junction held 1 base outside the gene matches. This CDR3 region has 15 residues. Germline V gives CDR1 WNHNN, CDR2 SYGVQD (reference sequence). CDR3: CASSEWRGGTDTQYF. For the CDR3, the DNA is TGCGCCAGCAGTGAGTGGCGGGGGGGCACAGATACGCAGTATTTT.

The CDR3 DNA is TGTGCCTGGGGTTGGCAGCCACGCGGGGAAAACATTCAGTACTTC. Translated, it gives CAWGWQPRGENIQYF. The rearrangement joins TRBV30 to TRBJ2-4; possibly TRBD2 for D (6 bases). Trimming took 5 bases from V and 5 from J, leaving 19 bases between them. The CDR3 covers 15 residues. The germline V gene encodes CDR1 GTSNPN and CDR2 SVGIG (reference sequence).

J is TRBJ1-1 and V is TRBV19; tentatively, D is TRBD1 (6 bases). The V end lost 1 base, the J end lost 10 bases, and 16 bases lay between the germline ends. CDR3 length equals 14 residues. Germline-derived CDR1 and CDR2 are LNHDA and SQIVND (reference sequence). The CDR3 bases are TGTGCCAGTAGTATAGGTGGCCAGGGGCATGGAGCTTTCTTT. It translates to CASSIGGQGHGAFF.

The table lists this clone with a count of one. This chain's CDR3 is CAISVRLAADTQYF. DNA for the CDR3: TGTGCCATCAGTGTACGACTAGCAGCAGATACGCAGTATTTT. J is TRBJ2-3 and V is TRBV10-3, with 7 bases fitting TRBD2. The V and J ends lost 4 bases and 4 bases, in that order; junction bases with no gene match: 5. The CDR3 has 14 amino acids. Germline CDR1 and CDR2: ENHRY and SYGVKD.

This chain uses TRBV3-1 (or the pseudogene TRBV3-2) with TRBJ2-3; tentatively, D is TRBD2 (5 bases). The germline V gene encodes CDR1 LGHDT and CDR2 YNNKEL (reference sequence). CDR3 length: 11 residues. Trimming removed 1 base from V and 12 bases from J, with 8 bases in between. In nucleotides, the CDR3 is TGTGCCAGCAGCCAAGGGACTCCTCAGTATTTT. Amino acid sequence: CASSQGTPQYF.

This chain connects TRBV2 to TRBJ1-2; D remains unclear. The length of the CDR3 is 12 residues. CDR1 is SNHLY, CDR2 FYNNEI, per germline. The V end lost 6 bases, the J end lost 1 base, and 6 bases lay between the germline ends. For the CDR3, the DNA is TGTGCCAGCAGCGGGGTTAACTATGGCTACACCTTC. Protein: CASSGVNYGYTF.

The chain combines TRBV10-3 with TRBJ2-5, with D perhaps matching TRBD2 (6 bases). Germline CDR1 and CDR2: ENHRY and SYGVKD. This CDR3 has 13 residues. Between the trimmed V and J ends, which lost 8 bases and 1 base, there was a span of 11 bases. CDR3 amino acids: CAIGEALQETQYF. For the CDR3, the DNA is TGTGCCATCGGGGAGGCTCTCCAAGAGACCCAGTACTTC.

The chain combines TRBV3-1 (or the pseudogene TRBV3-2) with TRBJ1-3; 7 bases agree with TRBD1. CDR3 length: 18 amino acids. Germline V CDR1 and CDR2: LGHDT, YNNKEL (reference sequence). J gave up 7 bases and V 0 bases, and 15 bases lay outside the gene matches. The CDR3 is CASSQDSSRAGGENTIYF. CDR3 DNA sequence: TGTGCCAGCAGCCAAGATTCCTCTAGGGCAGGGGGAGAGAACACCATATATTTT.

CDR3 DNA: TGTGCCAGCAGCCCGGGACAGGATAGCATTCAGTACTTC. Translation: CASSPGQDSIQYF. The chain combines TRBV7-2 with TRBJ2-4, with 8 bases that match TRBD1. With V trimmed by 5 bases and J by 9 bases, 6 bases remained unmatched. CDR1 SGHTA and CDR2 FQGNSA come from the germline V gene. This CDR3 has 13 amino acids.